Shown below are 21 T cell receptor beta chains from a single sample sequenced in a study of cytomegalovirus exposure and HLA in healthy donors (TCRdb year 2017). Library preparation employed the immunoSEQ multiplex PCR assay. A mixture of 60 forward primers for TCR Vbeta segments and 13 reverse primers for TCR Jbeta segments was used in the multiplex PCR. TCRdb took this table from immuneACCESS and kept in-frame rearrangements with V and J called. Such tables lack part of the clones; where checked against another copy, unresolved V genes explain under half of the gap, and the rest is unexplained. Across this sample there are about 110,000 clones, with more than 65% seen only once. The top ten constitute around 2.3% of the sample. The sequencing sample was made of PBMCs. The source is a man in his thirties or forties in good health and CMV-seronegative.

V is TRBV2 and J is TRBJ1-5; D is possibly TRBD1 (6 bases). V was trimmed by 4 bases and J by 2 bases, leaving 12 bases between them. The CDR3 is 15 residues long. Germline V lookup: CDR1 SNHLY, CDR2 FYNNEI. The CDR3 DNA reads TGTGCCAGCAGTGGTGAGGGGGGGGGCAATCAGCCCCAGCATTTT. It specifies CASSGEGGGNQPQHF.

The V gene is TRBV11-2, the J gene TRBJ1-1; D is unresolved. The germline CDR1 and CDR2 sequences are SGHAT and FQNNGV. This CDR3 has 13 amino acids. V was clipped by 1 base and J by 8 bases, with 11 bases between them. The CDR3 protein is CASSLGRASEAFF. Here the CDR3 DNA reads TGTGCCAGCAGCTTAGGGAGGGCGTCGGAAGCTTTCTTT.

This clone was observed many times. The rearrangement uses TRBV28 and TRBJ1-2; 8 bases align to TRBD1. Germline CDR1 MDHEN, CDR2 SYDVKM. This CDR3 is 13 amino acids long. The junction had 2 bases not matched to a gene; V was cut back by 2 bases and J by 6 bases. The DNA of the CDR3 is TGTGCCAGCAGTTTAGCAGGGGGCAATGGCTACACCTTC. Encoded protein: CASSLAGGNGYTF.

Worth noting for this clone: A read error may produce the germline difference seen at one junction end. V is TRBV7-7 and J is TRBJ2-7, with 8 nucleotides matching TRBD2. Germline CDR1 SSHAT, CDR2 FNYEAQ (reference sequence). The CDR3 consists of 17 residues. This CDR3 is CASTVAAGDISLYEQYF. CDR3 in DNA: TGTGCTAGCACCGTGGCAGCGGGAGATATATCCCTCTACGAGCAGTACTTC.

The chain joins TRBV11-3 to TRBJ2-5; 8 nucleotides agree with TRBD2. CDR3 length: 16 amino acids. Germline V lookup: CDR1 SGHNT, CDR2 YENEEA. Trimming took 3 bases from V and 4 from J; bases not matched to a gene: 10. The CDR3, as DNA: TGTGCCAGCAGCTTGGGTGGGACTAGGGACGGAGAGACCCAGTACTTC. Protein: CASSLGGTRDGETQYF.

The chain joins TRBV13 to TRBJ2-2; maybe TRBD2 (6 bases). The CDR3 loop spans 12 amino acids. Trimming left V 7 bases short and J 7 bases short, with 10 bases between. Germline CDR1 reads PRHDT; CDR2 reads FYEKMQ (reference sequence). CDR3 protein: CASTSEGGELFF. In nucleotides, the CDR3 is TGTGCCAGCACTAGCGAGGGCGGGGAGCTGTTTTTT. Looking up the rest from reference TRBV13 and TRBJ2-2 gives the full variable domain: AAGVIQSPRHLIKEKRETATLKCYPIPRHDTVYWYQQGPGQDPQFLISFYEKMQSDKGSIPDRFSAQQFSDYHSELNMSSLELGDSALYFCASTSEGGELFFGEGSRLTVL.

This clone was seen a single time. The J gene is TRBJ2-2, the V gene TRBV29-1, with D unresolved. This CDR3 region has 16 residues. Per the germline V gene, CDR1 is SQVTM and CDR2 is ANQGSEA. V was trimmed by 0 bases and J by 5 bases, leaving 16 bases between them. The CDR3, as DNA: TGCAGCGTTGAAGACCCTCACCCGGTTACGACCGGGGAGCTGTTTTTT. It translates to CSVEDPHPVTTGELFF.

The chain couples TRBV6-1 to TRBJ2-7, with a weak D call TRBD1 (6 bases). The CDR3 length is 15 residues. Trimming stripped 6 bases from V and 6 bases from J, with 21 bases between. Germline V gene sequence: CDR1 MNHNS, CDR2 SASEGT. CDR3 bases: TGTGCCAGCAGAGAGGCTCTGGGGGCGATCCTCGAGCAGTACTTC. The encoded protein is CASREALGAILEQYF.

V is TRBV10-3 and J is TRBJ2-7; 9 bases match TRBD1. The length of the CDR3 is 15 residues. V lost 3 bases to trimming and J lost 2 bases; unmatched junction nucleotides: 5. Germline assignment: CDR1 ENHRY and CDR2 SYGVKD. Written as DNA, the CDR3 is TGTGCCATCAGTGAAACTGGGACAGGGACCTACGAGCAGTACTTC. Translated: CAISETGTGTYEQYF.

The chain couples TRBV5-1 to TRBJ1-1, with 8 nucleotides matching TRBD1. Trimming took 3 bases from V and 4 from J; bases not matched to a gene: 5. Germline CDR1 SGHRS, CDR2 YFSETQ. This CDR3 region has 14 residues. The CDR3 DNA reads as TGCGCCAGCAGCTACGGACAGGGTACCACTGAAGCTTTCTTT. It is translated as CASSYGQGTTEAFF.

The chain links TRBV12-5 to TRBJ2-5, with 14 bases matching TRBD2. CDR1 LGHNT and CDR2 FRNRAP come from the germline V gene. CDR3 length: 16 amino acids. J gave up 4 bases and V 3 bases, and 4 bases lay outside the gene matches. CDR3 bases: TGTGCTAGTGGTTTCGGGACTAGCGGGAGTTTAGAGACCCAGTACTTC. This translates into CASGFGTSGSLETQYF. Combining the CDR3 with reference TRBV12-5 and TRBJ2-5 gives the whole variable domain DARVTQTPRHKVTEMGQEVTMRCQPILGHNTVFWYRQTMMQGLELLAYFRNRAPLDDSGMPKDRFSAEMPDATLATLKIQPSEPRDSAVYFCASGFGTSGSLETQYFGPGTRLLVL.

The gene calls are TRBV19 and TRBJ2-7, with D possibly matching TRBD1 (6 bases). With 6 bases removed from V and 3 bases from J, the gap between germline ends came to 21 bases. CDR3 length equals 16 residues. Germline V gene lookup returns CDR1 LNHDA and CDR2 SQIVND (reference sequence). The CDR3 is CASSSTRDRLNYEQYF. CDR3 coding DNA: TGTGCCAGTAGCTCCACGCGCGACAGGCTAAACTACGAGCAGTACTTC.

The chain uses TRBV5-1 and TRBJ2-1, with a tentative D call TRBD2 (7 bases). V was pared by 2 bases and J by 7 bases, with 22 bases between. CDR3 length equals 17 residues. CDR1 is SGHRS and CDR2 is YFSETQ in the germline V gene. The CDR3 loop is CASSLGGAAGVRNEQFF. The CDR3, as DNA: TGCGCCAGCAGCTTAGGGGGGGCGGCGGGAGTCAGAAATGAGCAGTTCTTC.

V and J are TRBV7-9 and TRBJ2-7; D call uncertain. V was pared by 5 bases and J by 0 bases, with 5 bases between. CDR1 SEHNR and CDR2 FQNEAQ come from the germline V gene (reference sequence). This CDR3 comprises 12 residues. CDR3 coding DNA: TGTGCCAGCAGCCTCAGCTCCTACGAGCAGTACTTC. It codes for CASSLSSYEQYF. The whole variable domain, filled in from reference TRBV7-9 and TRBJ2-7, reads DTGVSQNPRHKITKRGQNVTFRCDPISEHNRLYWYRQTLGQGPEFLTYFQNEAQLEKSRLLSDRFSAERPKGSFSTLEIQRTEQGDSAMYLCASSLSSYEQYFGPGTRLTVT.

This sequence joins TRBV14 and TRBJ2-5; perhaps TRBD1 as D (6 bases). Trimming removed 4 bases from V and 5 bases from J, with 20 bases in between. CDR3 size: 16 residues. Per germline, CDR1 SGHDN and CDR2 FVKESK. The CDR3: CASSPSSGHRGETQYF. DNA for the CDR3: TGTGCCAGCAGCCCGAGTTCGGGACACCGAGGGGAGACCCAGTACTTC. The variable domain in full, completed from reference TRBV14 and TRBJ2-5, reads EAGVTQFPSHSVIEKGQTVTLRCDPISGHDNLYWYRRVMGKEIKFLLHFVKESKQDESGMPNNRFLAERTGGTYSTLKVQPAELEDSGVYFCASSPSSGHRGETQYFGPGTRLLVL.

The chain links TRBV7-3 to TRBJ2-7; D perhaps matches TRBD2 (7 bases). Germline V lookup: CDR1 SGHTA, CDR2 FQGTGA. The length of the CDR3 is 16 residues. V was cut by 5 bases and J by 1 base, with 18 bases left in between. The CDR3 region is CASSDRPGGSSYEQYF. For the CDR3, the DNA is TGTGCCAGCAGCGACAGGCCCGGGGGGTCTTCCTACGAGCAGTACTTC.

The V gene is TRBV23-1, the J gene TRBJ2-7; perhaps TRBD2 as D (6 bases). TRBV23-1 is given ORF status, its function remaining uncertain. V lost 9 bases to trimming and J lost 6 bases, with 18 bases between them. This CDR3 contains 13 residues. The CDR3 protein is CARTNRTGGEQYF. In nucleotides, the CDR3 is TGCGCCAGGACAAACCGGACCGGGGGCGAGCAGTACTTC.

Here the CDR3 reads CASSLLFRGRLGYTF. As DNA, the CDR3 is TGTGCCAGCAGTTTATTGTTCAGGGGGCGCCTTGGCTACACCTTC. This chain joins TRBV28 and TRBJ1-2; 8 positions agree with TRBD1. J was trimmed by 7 bases and V by 1 base; bases with no gene match: 8. Germline V CDR1 and CDR2: MDHEN, SYDVKM. There are 15 residues in the CDR3.

The J gene is TRBJ1-1, the V gene TRBV6-5, with 8 bases lining up with TRBD1. V shed 7 bases, J shed 1 base, and the junction held 5 bases outside the gene matches. Germline V gene data show CDR1 as MNHEY and CDR2 as SVGAGI. The CDR3 runs to 14 residues. The CDR3 sequence is CASKLDRGNTEAFF. CDR3 in DNA: TGTGCCAGCAAGTTAGACAGGGGGAACACTGAAGCTTTCTTT.

This clone appeared a single time. This rearrangement joins TRBV29-1 to TRBJ1-1; D gene ambiguous. Germline CDR1 reads SQVTM; CDR2 reads ANQGSEA. CDR3 size: 12 residues. Trimming took off 1 base at V and 9 bases at J, with 12 bases between the two ends. In nucleotides, the CDR3 is TGCAGCGTTGAAGGGGAGAAGAGCAAAGCTTTCTTT. Amino acid sequence: CSVEGEKSKAFF.

The chain couples TRBV7-9 to TRBJ1-2; 8 nucleotides line up with TRBD1. Germline CDR1 is SEHNR and CDR2 is FQNEAQ (reference sequence). V shed 0 bases and J 4 bases; nucleotides not matched to a gene: 4. This CDR3 is built from 15 residues. CDR3 loop: CASSLADRASYGYTF. CDR3 nucleotides: TGTGCCAGCAGCTTAGCGGACAGGGCTTCCTATGGCTACACCTTC.